Here is one TCR beta chain with its context. The data derive from a study of blood T cell repertoires in COVID-19. Study details: COVID-19 samples from acute and convalescent phases originated in the United States, Italy and Spain. Sources were T cells, B-cell-depleted T cells, or PBMCs; the material itself was cDNA or gDNA.

Under the authors' procedure: Amplification with reference gene primers provided the estimates of nucleated cell counts. Generated by immunoSEQ multiplex PCR, the TCRdb table keeps only in-frame clones and is missing some. V, J and clone size derive from that table, while D and trimming were established from the DNA sequence. Among 64,000 or so clones listed, about 86% were seen once. The material sequenced was peripheral blood. The TCR sequence derives from a man aged 35-49 years with acute or convalescent COVID-19.

The CDR3 loop is CASSPLGQVQKLFF. Here the CDR3 DNA reads TGTGCCAGCAGTCCTCTGGGACAGGTACAAAAACTGTTTTTT. The chain employs TRBV25-1 and TRBJ1-4, with 8 bases aligning to TRBD1. Per germline, CDR1 MGHDK and CDR2 SYGVNS. The V segment lost 5 bases and the J segment 9 bases; nucleotides outside the gene matches: 8. The CDR3 covers 14 residues.